This TCR beta chain stems from a study of identical twins. Study-wide results and caveats: Sequences that were beta out-of-frame showed weaker excess twin sharing.

Remarks on this clonotype: Its specificity is not known.

In TCRdb, the 5' RACE reads were re-called with MiXCR into one record per CDR3 protein. The repertoire holds 300,000 to 400,000 distinct CDR3 sequences, with 8.5% to 10% as singletons. The CDR3 has 18 amino acids. Trimming took 5 bases from V and 6 from J, leaving 25 bases between them. Germline lookup yields CDR1 MDHEN and CDR2 SYDVKM. Source material: naive T cells sorted from blood. The source is a woman aged 50 to 65 in good health. The genes are TRBV28 and TRBJ2-2; possible D gene TRBD2, 6 bases. CDR3: CASSPSGEAGSLPGELFF. The CDR3 DNA is TGTGCCAGCAGTCCCTCTGGGGAGGCAGGGTCCCTCCCCGGGGAGCTGTTTTTT.